These 2 T cell receptor beta chains were all obtained from the same sample, sequenced in a study of T cells expressing NK-cell markers. TCRdb reanalyzed the 5' RACE reads, giving one entry per CDR3 protein sequence and no DNA. This listing includes hundreds of thousands of distinct CDR3 sequences. The sample consisted of blood T cells: a sorted CD56 or NKG2C T cell subset, CD4+ or CD8+ T cells, or bulk PBMC T cells (not recorded which). The receptors stem from a woman between 18 and 70 years old in good health.

The chain is built from TRBV4-2 and TRBJ1-1. This CDR3 is 12 amino acids long. The V gene's germline CDR1 is LGHNA and CDR2 YNFKEQ. CDR3 protein: CASSQEASPAFF.

This chain joins TRBV10-3 and TRBJ2-1; absent DNA, TCRdb's TRBD1 call cannot be checked. In germline, CDR1 is ENHRY, CDR2 SYGVKD. CDR3 length equals 15 residues. The CDR3 spells CAISGGTGGNNEQFF.